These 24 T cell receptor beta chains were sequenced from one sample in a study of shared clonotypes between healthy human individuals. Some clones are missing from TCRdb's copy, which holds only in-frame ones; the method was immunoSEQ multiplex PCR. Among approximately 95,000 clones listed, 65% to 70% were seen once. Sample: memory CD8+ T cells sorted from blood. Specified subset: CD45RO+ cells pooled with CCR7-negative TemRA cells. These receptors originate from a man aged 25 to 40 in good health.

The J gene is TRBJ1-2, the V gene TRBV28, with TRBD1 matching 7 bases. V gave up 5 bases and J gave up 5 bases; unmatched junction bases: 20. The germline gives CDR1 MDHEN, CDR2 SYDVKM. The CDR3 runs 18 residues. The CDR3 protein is CASSPLTNSQGRGYGYTF. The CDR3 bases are TGTGCCAGCAGTCCGCTAACTAATTCACAGGGGCGCGGATATGGCTACACCTTC.

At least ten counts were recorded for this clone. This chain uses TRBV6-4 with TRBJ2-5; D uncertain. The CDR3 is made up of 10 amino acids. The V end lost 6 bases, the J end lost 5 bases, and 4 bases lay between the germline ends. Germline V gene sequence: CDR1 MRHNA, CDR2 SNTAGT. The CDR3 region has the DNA TGTGCCAGCAGGGTGGAGACCCAGTACTTC. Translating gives CASRVETQYF.

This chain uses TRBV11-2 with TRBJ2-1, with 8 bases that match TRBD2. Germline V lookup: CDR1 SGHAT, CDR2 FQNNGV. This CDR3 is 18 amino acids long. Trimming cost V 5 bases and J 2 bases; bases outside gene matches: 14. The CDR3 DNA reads TGTGCCAGCAGCCGCAGTGGGGGGGGTAGCGGGGCCTACAATGAGCAGTTCTTC. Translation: CASSRSGGGSGAYNEQFF.

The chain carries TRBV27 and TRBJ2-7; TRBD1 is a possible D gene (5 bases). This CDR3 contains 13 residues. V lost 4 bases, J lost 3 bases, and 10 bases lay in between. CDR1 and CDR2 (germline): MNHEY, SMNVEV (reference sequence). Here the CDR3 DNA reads TGTGCCAGCAGTTCGCCCAGGGACTACGAGCAGTACTTC. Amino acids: CASSSPRDYEQYF.

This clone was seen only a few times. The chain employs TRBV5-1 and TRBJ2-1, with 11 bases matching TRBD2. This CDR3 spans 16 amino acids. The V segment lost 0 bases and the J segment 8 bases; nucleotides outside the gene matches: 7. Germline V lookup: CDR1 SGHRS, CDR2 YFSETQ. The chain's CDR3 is CASSLEGLAARDEQFF. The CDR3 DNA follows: TGCGCCAGCAGCTTGGAGGGACTAGCGGCTAGGGATGAGCAGTTCTTC. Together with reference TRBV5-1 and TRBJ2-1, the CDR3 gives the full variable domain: KAGVTQTPRYLIKTRGQQVTLSCSPISGHRSVSWYQQTPGQGLQFLFEYFSETQRNKGNFPGRFSGRQFSNSRSEMNVSTLELGDSALYLCASSLEGLAARDEQFFGPGTRLTVL.

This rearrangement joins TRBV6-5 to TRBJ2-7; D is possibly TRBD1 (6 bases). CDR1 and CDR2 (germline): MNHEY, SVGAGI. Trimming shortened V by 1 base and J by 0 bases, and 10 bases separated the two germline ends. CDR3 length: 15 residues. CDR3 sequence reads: CASSYFRDNSYEQYF. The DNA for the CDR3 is TGTGCCAGCAGTTACTTTCGGGACAACTCCTACGAGCAGTACTTC.

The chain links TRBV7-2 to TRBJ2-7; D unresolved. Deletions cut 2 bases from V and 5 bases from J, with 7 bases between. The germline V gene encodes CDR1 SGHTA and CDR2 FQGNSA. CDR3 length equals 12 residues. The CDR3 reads CASSLSLNEQYF. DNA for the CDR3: TGTGCCAGCAGCTTAAGCCTCAACGAGCAGTACTTC.

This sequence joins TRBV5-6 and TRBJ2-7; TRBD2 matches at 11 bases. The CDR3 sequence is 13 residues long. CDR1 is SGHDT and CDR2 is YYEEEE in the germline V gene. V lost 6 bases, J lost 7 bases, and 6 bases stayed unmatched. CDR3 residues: CASKGTSGLEQYF. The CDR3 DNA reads TGTGCCAGCAAAGGGACTAGCGGTCTGGAGCAGTACTTC.

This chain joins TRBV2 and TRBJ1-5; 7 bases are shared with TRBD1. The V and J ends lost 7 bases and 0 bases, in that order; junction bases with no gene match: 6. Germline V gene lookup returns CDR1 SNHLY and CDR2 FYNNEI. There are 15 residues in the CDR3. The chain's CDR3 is CASTTGRASNQPQHF. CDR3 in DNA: TGTGCCAGCACGACAGGGAGGGCTAGCAATCAGCCCCAGCATTTT.

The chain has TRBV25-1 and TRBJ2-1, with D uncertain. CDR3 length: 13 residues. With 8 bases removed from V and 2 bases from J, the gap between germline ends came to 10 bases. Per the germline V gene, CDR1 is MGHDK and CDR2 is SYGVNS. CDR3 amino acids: CASAFDPYNEQFF. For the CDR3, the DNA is TGTGCCAGCGCTTTCGACCCCTACAATGAGCAGTTCTTC.

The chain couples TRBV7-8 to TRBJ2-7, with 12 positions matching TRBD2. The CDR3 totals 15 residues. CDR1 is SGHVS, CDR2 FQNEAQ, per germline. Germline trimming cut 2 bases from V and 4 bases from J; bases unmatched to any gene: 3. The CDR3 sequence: CASSLSLAGGYEQYF. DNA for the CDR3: TGTGCCAGCAGCTTATCACTAGCGGGAGGTTACGAGCAGTACTTC.

The CDR3 nucleotides are TGTGCCAGCAGCTTTACAGGGCGTGAGACCCAGTACTTC. Translating it yields CASSFTGRETQYF. The chain has TRBV7-8 and TRBJ2-5; D is possibly TRBD1 (6 bases). Deletions cut 3 bases from V and 5 bases from J, with 10 bases between. Germline CDR1 SGHVS, CDR2 FQNEAQ. The length of the CDR3 is 13 residues.

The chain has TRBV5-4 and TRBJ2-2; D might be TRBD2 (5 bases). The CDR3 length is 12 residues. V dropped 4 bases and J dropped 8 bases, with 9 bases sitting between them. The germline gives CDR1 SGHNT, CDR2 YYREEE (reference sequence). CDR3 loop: CASSPREGELFF. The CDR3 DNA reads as TGTGCCAGCAGCCCCCGGGAAGGGGAGCTGTTTTTT.

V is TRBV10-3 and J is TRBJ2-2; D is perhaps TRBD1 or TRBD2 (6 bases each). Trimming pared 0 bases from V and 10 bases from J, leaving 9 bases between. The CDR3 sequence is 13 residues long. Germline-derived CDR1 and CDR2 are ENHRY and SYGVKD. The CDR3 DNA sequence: TGTGCCATCAGTGAGTCGGGGGGCCTGGAGCTGTTTTTT. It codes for CAISESGGLELFF.

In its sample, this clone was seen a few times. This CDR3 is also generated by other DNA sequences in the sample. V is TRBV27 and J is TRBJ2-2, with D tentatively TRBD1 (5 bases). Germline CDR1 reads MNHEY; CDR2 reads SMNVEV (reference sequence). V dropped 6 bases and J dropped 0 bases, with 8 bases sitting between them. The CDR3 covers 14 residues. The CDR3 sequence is CASRGPANTGELFF. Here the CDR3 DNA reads TGTGCCAGCAGGGGGCCGGCGAACACCGGGGAGCTGTTTTTT.

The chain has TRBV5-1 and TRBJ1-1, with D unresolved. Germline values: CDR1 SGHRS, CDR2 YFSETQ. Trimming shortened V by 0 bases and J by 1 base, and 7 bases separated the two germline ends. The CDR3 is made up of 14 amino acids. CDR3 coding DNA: TGCGCCAGCAGCTTGGGGGTATCGAACACTGAAGCTTTCTTT. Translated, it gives CASSLGVSNTEAFF.

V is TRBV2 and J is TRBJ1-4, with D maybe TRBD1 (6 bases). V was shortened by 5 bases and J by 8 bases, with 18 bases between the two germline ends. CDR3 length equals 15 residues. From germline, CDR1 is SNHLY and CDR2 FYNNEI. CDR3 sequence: CASSKPTQGSEKLFF. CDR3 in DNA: TGTGCCAGCAGTAAACCGACACAGGGCTCAGAAAAACTGTTTTTT.

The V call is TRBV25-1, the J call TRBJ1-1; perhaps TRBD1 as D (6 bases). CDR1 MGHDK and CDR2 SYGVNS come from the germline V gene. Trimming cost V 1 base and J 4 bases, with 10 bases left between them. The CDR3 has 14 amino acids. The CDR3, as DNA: TGTGCCAGCAGTGAATTTGAAGGGGGCACTGAAGCTTTCTTT. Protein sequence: CASSEFEGGTEAFF.

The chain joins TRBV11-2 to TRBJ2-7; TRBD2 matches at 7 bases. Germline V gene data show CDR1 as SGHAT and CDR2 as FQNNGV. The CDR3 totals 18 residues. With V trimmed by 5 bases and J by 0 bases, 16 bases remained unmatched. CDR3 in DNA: TGTGCCAGCAGCCCCTCCGGGACTACAATACAAGCCTCCTACGAGCAGTACTTC. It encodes CASSPSGTTIQASYEQYF.

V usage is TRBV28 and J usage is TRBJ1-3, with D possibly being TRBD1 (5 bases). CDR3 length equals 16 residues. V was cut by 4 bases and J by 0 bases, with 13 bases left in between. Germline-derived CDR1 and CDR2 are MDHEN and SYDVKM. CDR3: CASSSQGWSSGNTIYF. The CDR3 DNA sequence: TGTGCCAGCAGTTCCCAGGGATGGAGCTCTGGAAACACCATATATTTT. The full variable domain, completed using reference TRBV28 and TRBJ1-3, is DVKVTQSSRYLVKRTGEKVFLECVQDMDHENMFWYRQDPGLGLRLIYFSYDVKMKEKGDIPEGYSVSREKKERFSLILESASTNQTSMYLCASSSQGWSSGNTIYFGEGSWLTVV.

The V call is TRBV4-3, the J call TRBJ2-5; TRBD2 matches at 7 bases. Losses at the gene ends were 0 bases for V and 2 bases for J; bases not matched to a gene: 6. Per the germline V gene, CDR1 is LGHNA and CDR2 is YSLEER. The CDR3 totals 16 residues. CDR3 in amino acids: CASSQDASGWQETQYF. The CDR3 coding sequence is TGCGCCAGCAGCCAAGACGCTAGCGGCTGGCAAGAGACCCAGTACTTC.

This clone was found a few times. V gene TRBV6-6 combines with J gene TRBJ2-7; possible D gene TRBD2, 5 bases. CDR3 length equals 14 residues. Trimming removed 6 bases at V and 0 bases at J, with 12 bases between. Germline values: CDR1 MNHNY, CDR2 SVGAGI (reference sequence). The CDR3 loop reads CASRRAGNSYEQYF. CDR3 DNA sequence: TGTGCCAGCAGGAGGGCGGGTAACTCCTACGAGCAGTACTTC.

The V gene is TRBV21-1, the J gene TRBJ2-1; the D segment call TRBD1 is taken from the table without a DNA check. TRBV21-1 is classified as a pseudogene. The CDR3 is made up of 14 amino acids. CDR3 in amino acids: CASSTGSSYNEQFF. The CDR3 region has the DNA TGTGCCAGCAGCACAGGTAGCTCCTACAATGAGCAGTTCTTC.

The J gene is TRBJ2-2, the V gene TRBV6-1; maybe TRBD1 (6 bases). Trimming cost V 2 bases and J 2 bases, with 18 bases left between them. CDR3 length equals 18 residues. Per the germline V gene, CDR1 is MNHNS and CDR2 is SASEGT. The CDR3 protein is CASSELGWTVRNTGELFF. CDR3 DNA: TGTGCCAGCAGTGAATTAGGTTGGACAGTTAGAAACACCGGGGAGCTGTTTTTT.